Reported below is one T cell receptor beta chain. Its antigen specificity is not known. Per-base quality was not reported, and no clone a single base away is much larger than it. The collaborating institutions used their own protocols to collect whole blood in K2EDTA tubes. For TCRbeta analysis, collaborators shipped samples as frozen whole blood, isolated PBMCs, or DNA extracted from either of those sample types. V is clipped by 1 base and J by 0 bases, and the sequence between their germline boundaries is 12 bases long. Taken from the germline V gene (reference sequence), the CDR1 and CDR2 loops are LNHDA and SQIVND. From the cysteine up to the phenylalanine, the CDR3 has a length of 16 residues. CDR3 DNA is the only sequence kept; it has 48 bases, read in frame from the first base. The source of the sample is a study of blood T cell repertoires in COVID-19 (TCRdb year 2020). About the full investigation: Collaborator samples came from the United States, Italy and Spain and covered acute and convalescent phases of COVID-19. The prospective study material was composed of cDNA or gDNA derived from T cells, B-cell-depleted T cells, or PBMCs. The dataset comprised deeply sampled blood TCRbeta repertoires from subjects exposed to, actively infected with, or recovered from COVID-19. The repertoires were made available in a free public database intended to serve as a resource for research on the immune response to SARS-CoV-2. Samples were obtained from the ongoing ImmuneRACE study (first 160 participants) and from roughly 1,300 subjects provided by 6 global collaborators. A de-identified subject ID, COVID-19 status, age in years and sex were almost always included in the sample metadata. HLA class I and class II types, where available, came from metadata supplied by the sample provider rather than from assay-based typing.

The immunoSEQ Assay, a bias-controlled multiplex PCR, was used to amplify TCRbeta CDR3 regions from genomic DNA. For the original study's pipeline: Within the assay, amplification of reference gene primers was used to estimate how many nucleated cells each sample contained. To quantify the absolute abundance of each unique TCRbeta CDR3 rearrangement, sequence reads were collapsed and filtered. For each sample, productive Simpson clonality was calculated by taking the square root of Simpson's diversity index across productive rearrangements. TCRdb mirrors the immuneACCESS table, restricted to in-frame sequences. Some clones are absent from its copies; in checked studies, under half trace to an unresolved V gene, and the reason for the others is unknown. V, J and clone size reflect that table, while D and trimming were determined from the DNA. The table for this sample lists 150,000 to 200,000 clones; approximately 83% of them were counted only once. More than 1.5% of the sample is held by the ten biggest clonotypes.

General findings and caveats noted by the study authors: Clinical and demographic metadata were provided uncurated, with the amount varying by source and participant.

The rearrangement combines TRBV19 with TRBJ1-1, and TRBD1 may be the D gene, going by 5 matching bases. Sequences were obtained from peripheral blood. The TCR comes from a human donor in a cohort sampled during active COVID-19. The DNA sequence follows: TGTGCCAGTAGTATAGGGGCAGGGCAGATGAACACTGAAGCTTTCTTT. Its translation reads: CASSIGAGQMNTEAFF.